The clone carrying this T cell receptor (beta chain) has only a few counts. The antigen is unknown. V lost 0 bases and J lost 4; bases outside the gene matches: 10. Germline V gene sequence: CDR1 MGHRA, CDR2 YSYEKL. There are 17 residues in the CDR3. Each of the donors had approximately 10 milliliters of peripheral blood drawn into EDTA-treated Vacutainer tubes. These data originate in a study of blood T cells in healthy people across ages. The study's findings and limits: Naive T cell percentage showed a strong correlation with TCR beta diversity.

Using a J-beta primer mix together with a sample-barcoded 5' primer, a second PCR was run for roughly 7 to 11 cycles. TCRdb reanalysed the 5' RACE reads using MiXCR and keeps one entry per CDR3 protein. The sample lists around 1.5 million distinct CDR3 sequences, around 35% seen once, with about 11% in the top ten. Sequenced input: blood. The V and J genes are TRBV4-1 and TRBJ1-2, with TRBD1 identical over 8 bases. This sequence was found in a woman between 25 and 40 years old in good health. The CDR3 nucleotides are TGCGCCAGCAGCCAAGAGATAAGACAGGGGCTTATCTATGGCTACACCTTC. Encoded protein: CASSQEIRQGLIYGYTF.